This T cell receptor (beta chain) was observed in a study of T cells after yellow fever vaccination. At the level of the study: Some fractions had low cell numbers, and these were prepared with SMART-Seq v4 Ultra Low Input.

Germline-derived CDR1 and CDR2 are MNHEY and SVGAGI. After removal of 1 base from V and 1 base from J, the junction contained 9 bases not matched to a gene. The CDR3 is 18 residues long. Template-switching 5'RACE yielded the TCR cDNA; a universal primer site and UMIs were added in the process. Each CDR3 protein is one row after TCRdb ran MiXCR on the 5' RACE reads. The repertoire consists of a few hundred thousand distinct CDR3 sequences, with less than 20% occurring once and the leading ten covering 17%. Study conclusions and caveats: After the booster, 96% of CD4 and 75% to 90% of CD8 primary-response clones were re-detected. Researchers report a weaker secondary response that nonetheless peaked faster, day 5 versus 15.

This clonotype occurred many times. The antigen is unknown. Source: PBMCs, taken 5 to 6 days after the first yellow fever vaccination. The chain couples TRBV6-5 to TRBJ2-7, with 11 bases lining up with TRBD2. This sequence originates from a young man who received the YFV17D yellow fever vaccine. This CDR3 is CASSYFLLAGAESYEQYF. In DNA, the CDR3 is TGTGCCAGCAGTTACTTCTTACTAGCGGGGGCCGAGTCCTACGAGCAGTACTTC.